This TCR beta chain comes out of a study of T cell changes during pregnancy in multiple sclerosis. With 4 bases clipped from V and 2 bases from J, the junction kept 15 bases outside the gene matches. The length of the CDR3 is 18 residues. Germline V lookup: CDR1 SNHLY, CDR2 FYNNEI. The method was immunoSEQ multiplex PCR; TCRdb's version includes in-frame clones alone and lacks a portion of them. The sample lists about 100,000 clones, approximately 92% occurring once. Sequences were derived from peripheral blood, sampled after pregnancy. The chain recombines TRBV2 with TRBJ2-7, with 9 bases fitting TRBD2. This TCR was sampled from a female donor with multiple sclerosis, enrolled in a pregnancy study. This CDR3 is CASSVSRASGVGPYEQYF. The CDR3 coding sequence is TGTGCCAGCAGTGTGTCCAGGGCTAGCGGGGTGGGCCCCTACGAGCAGTACTTC.